This T cell receptor (beta chain) is from a study of beta chain features in type 1 diabetes. Investigators reverse transcribed all isolated RNA, so they sequenced expressed TCRB transcripts. Measured with immunoSEQ multiplex PCR; TCRdb has only the in-frame clones, and not every one. The sample lists about 400,000 clones, roughly 12% occurring once. This clone was observed a handful of times. As yet, its antigen is unknown. Germline V lookup: CDR1 SGHVS, CDR2 FQNEAQ. V lost 4 bases and J 7 bases, leaving 19 bases between the germline ends. The CDR3 is made up of 16 amino acids. Notes on the study in general: Type 1 diabetes patients had VDJ junctions that carried fewer insertions and more deletions. Patients and controls would share equally any PCR tilt toward shorter templates. A greater similarity of naive, central memory and Treg TCRB repertoires was seen among patients than among healthy donors. There was a moderate but significant shortening of TCRB CDR3s in all four CD4+ subsets of Type 1 diabetes patients.

The receptor was isolated from a woman between 18 and 29 years old with type 1 diabetes. The source material was naive CD4+ T cells from blood. The chain links TRBV7-8 to TRBJ2-2; the D gene is possibly TRBD1 (5 bases). The CDR3 nucleotides read TGTGCCAGCAGCTCGATGACAGACCCTGGGATCGGGGAGCTGTTTTTT. This gives the protein CASSSMTDPGIGELFF.